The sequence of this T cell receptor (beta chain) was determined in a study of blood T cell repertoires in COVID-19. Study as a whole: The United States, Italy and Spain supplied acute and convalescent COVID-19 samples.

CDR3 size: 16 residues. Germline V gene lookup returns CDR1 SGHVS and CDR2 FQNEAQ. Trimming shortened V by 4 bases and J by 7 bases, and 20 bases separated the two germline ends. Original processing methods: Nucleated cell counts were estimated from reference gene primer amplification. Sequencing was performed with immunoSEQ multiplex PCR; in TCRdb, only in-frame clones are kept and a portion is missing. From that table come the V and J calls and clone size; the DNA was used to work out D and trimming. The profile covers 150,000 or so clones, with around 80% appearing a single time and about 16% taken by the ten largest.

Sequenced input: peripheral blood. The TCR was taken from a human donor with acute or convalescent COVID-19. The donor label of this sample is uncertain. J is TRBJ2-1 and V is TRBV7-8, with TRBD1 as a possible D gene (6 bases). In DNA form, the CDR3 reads TGTGCCAGCAGCTCCCTGACAGGCCTATCTCGGAATGAGCAGTTCTTC. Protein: CASSSLTGLSRNEQFF. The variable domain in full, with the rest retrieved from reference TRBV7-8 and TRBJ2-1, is GAGVSQSPRYKVAKRGQDVALRCDPISGHVSLFWYQQALGQGPEFLTYFQNEAQLDKSGLPSDRFFAERPEGSVSTLKIQRTQQEDSAVYLCASSSLTGLSRNEQFFGPGTRLTVL.